This TCR beta chain appears in the sequencing data of a study of cytomegalovirus exposure and HLA in healthy donors. Study-level results: What TCR beta sequences reportedly achieved was accurate prediction of HLA-A and HLA-B alleles in most subjects. Associated with cytomegalovirus, according to the listing, were 150 to 200 TCR beta chains.

Trimming cost V 4 bases and J 2 bases, with 15 bases left between them. Germline lookup yields CDR1 MNHNY and CDR2 SVGAGI (reference sequence). CDR3 length: 16 amino acids. The PCR ran on 60 Vbeta and 13 Jbeta primers. The assay was immunoSEQ multiplex PCR, and TCRdb's table has in-frame clones only and misses some. The repertoire holds 98,000 or so clones, with approximately 76% as singletons. Healthy bone marrow donors made up the donors. A word on this clone: What it binds is not known.

Sequencing was performed on PBMCs. The TCR sequence derives from a man in his forties or fifties in good health and CMV-seronegative. This chain uses TRBV6-6 with TRBJ1-3, with a weak D call TRBD1 (5 bases). CDR3: CASSSLGGSPGNTIYF. CDR3 DNA: TGTGCCAGCAGTTCCCTGGGGGGGAGCCCTGGAAACACCATATATTTT.